The clone carrying this TCR beta chain was detected many times. In the source study's methods: What underpinned the distant-metastasis classifier for papillary thyroid cancer was the set of CDR3 differences across clinicopathological groups. TCRdb re-clonotyped the PCR reads through MiXCR. It is TCRdb's table, rather than the study itself, that gives the V and J calls and clone size. The data hold about 48,000 clones, with approximately 20% observed a single time. The data belong to a study of metastatic and nonmetastatic thyroid tumors. Not a single patient had been given any form of treatment at any point before undergoing thyroid surgery. This CDR3 region has 15 residues. Germline assignment: CDR1 SGHDN and CDR2 FVKESK. The ends were cut back, 0 bases at V and 6 bases at J, with 12 bases in the middle.

The J gene is TRBJ2-1, the V gene TRBV14; possible D gene TRBD2, 6 bases. This receptor was taken from a male donor with papillary thyroid cancer or a benign thyroid nodule (not recorded which). Some clones in this sample may be carry-over from other donors' samples. The sequenced sample was blood. This CDR3 reads CASSQDSPSVNEQFF. Here the CDR3 DNA reads TGTGCCAGCAGCCAAGATAGCCCTAGCGTCAATGAGCAGTTCTTC. The full variable domain, rest sourced from reference TRBV14 and TRBJ2-1, is EAGVTQFPSHSVIEKGQTVTLRCDPISGHDNLYWYRRVMGKEIKFLLHFVKESKQDESGMPNNRFLAERTGGTYSTLKVQPAELEDSGVYFCASSQDSPSVNEQFFGPGTRLTVL.